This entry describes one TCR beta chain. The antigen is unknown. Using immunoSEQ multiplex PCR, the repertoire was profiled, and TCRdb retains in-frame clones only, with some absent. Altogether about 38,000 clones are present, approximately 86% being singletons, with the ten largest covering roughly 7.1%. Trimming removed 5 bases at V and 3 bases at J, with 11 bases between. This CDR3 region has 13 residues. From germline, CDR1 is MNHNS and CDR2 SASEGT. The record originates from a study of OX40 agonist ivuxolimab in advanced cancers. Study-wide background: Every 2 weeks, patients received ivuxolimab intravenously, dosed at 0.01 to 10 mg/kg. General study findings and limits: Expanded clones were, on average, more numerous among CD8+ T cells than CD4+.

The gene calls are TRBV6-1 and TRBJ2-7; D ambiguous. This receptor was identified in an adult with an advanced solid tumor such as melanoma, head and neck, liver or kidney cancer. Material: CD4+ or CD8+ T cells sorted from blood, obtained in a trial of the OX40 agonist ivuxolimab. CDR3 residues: CASSLSILYEQYF. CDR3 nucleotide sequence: TGTGCCAGCAGTTTATCCATTCTCTACGAGCAGTACTTC.